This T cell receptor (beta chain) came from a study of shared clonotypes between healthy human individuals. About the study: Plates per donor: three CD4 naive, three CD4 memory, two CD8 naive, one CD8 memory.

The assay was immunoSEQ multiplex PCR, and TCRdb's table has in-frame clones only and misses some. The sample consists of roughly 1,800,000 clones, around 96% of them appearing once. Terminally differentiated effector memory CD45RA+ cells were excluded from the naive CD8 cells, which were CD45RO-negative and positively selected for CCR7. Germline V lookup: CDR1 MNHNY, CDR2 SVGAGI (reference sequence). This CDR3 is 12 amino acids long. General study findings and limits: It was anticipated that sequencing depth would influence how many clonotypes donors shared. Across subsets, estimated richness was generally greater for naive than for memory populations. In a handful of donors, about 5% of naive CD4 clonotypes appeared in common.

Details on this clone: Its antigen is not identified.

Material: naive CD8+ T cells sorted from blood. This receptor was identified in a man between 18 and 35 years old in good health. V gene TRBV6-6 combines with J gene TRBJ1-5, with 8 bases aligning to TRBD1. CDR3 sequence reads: CAGQEPNQPQHF. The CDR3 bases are TGTGCGGGACAGGAGCCCAATCAGCCCCAGCATTTT.